The subject of this entry is one TCR beta chain. Germline V gene data show CDR1 as LNHDA and CDR2 as SQIVND (reference sequence). V was clipped by 4 bases and J by 1 base, with 7 bases between them. The CDR3 runs 13 residues. Primers: 60 Vbeta forward and 13 Jbeta reverse. Assay used: immunoSEQ multiplex PCR; TCRdb lists only in-frame clones, some missing. The sample has 100,000 to 150,000 clones; 80% are singletons. This specimen belongs to a study of cytomegalovirus exposure and HLA in healthy donors. The sample taken for sequencing was PBMCs. V usage is TRBV19 and J usage is TRBJ1-1; D is unresolved. This sequence originates from a woman aged 40 to 50 in good health and CMV-seronegative. This chain's CDR3 is CASSRSGNTEAFF. The CDR3 DNA reads TGTGCCAGTAGTAGGTCGGGGAACACTGAAGCTTTCTTT.